This TCR beta chain was sequenced in a study of blood T cell repertoires in COVID-19 (dated by TCRdb to the early 2020s). The study in broad terms: Samples covering the acute and convalescent phases of COVID-19 were provided by collaborators in the United States, Italy and Spain. The material from the prospective study consisted of cDNA or gDNA derived from T cells, B-cell-depleted T cells, or PBMCs. The dataset comprised deeply sampled blood TCRbeta repertoires from subjects exposed to, actively infected with, or recovered from COVID-19. The repertoires were released in a freely available public database intended as a resource for research on the immune response to SARS-CoV-2. The samples were drawn from the first 160 participants of the ongoing ImmuneRACE study and from 950 to 1,500 subjects provided by 6 global collaborators. Nearly every sample came with metadata listing a de-identified subject ID, COVID-19 status, age in years and sex. HLA class I and class II types, where available, came from metadata supplied by the sample provider rather than from assay-based typing.

What the work shows at the level of the full study, not this receptor alone: Clinical and demographic metadata were provided uncurated, with the amount varying by source and participant.

At one collaborating source in Seattle, patients were enrolled during active infection and were followed longitudinally through the course of disease. Each collaborating institution followed its own protocols to collect whole blood in K2EDTA tubes. For TCRbeta analysis, collaborators shipped samples as frozen whole blood, isolated PBMCs, or DNA extracted from either of those sample types. TCRbeta CDR3 regions were amplified from genomic DNA by means of the immunoSEQ Assay, a bias-controlled multiplex PCR. The paper's data handling went like this. The number of nucleated cells in each sample was estimated from the amplification of reference gene primers within the assay. To quantify the absolute abundance of each unique TCRbeta CDR3 rearrangement, sequence reads were collapsed and filtered. Productive Simpson clonality was computed per sample as the square root of Simpson's diversity index over productive rearrangements. What TCRdb holds here is the immuneACCESS table cut down to in-frame rearrangements. Part of the clones is not present; checked against another copy, under half of the missing clones reflect an unresolved V gene, and the others are unexplained. For V, J and clone size, that table is used; D and trimming come from the DNA. This sample gives 150,000 to 250,000 clones in total; around 94% of them show up just once. Roughly 0.76% of the sample is in the top ten clones.

About this clone itself: What antigen it recognizes has not been identified. One base away there is no much larger clone; base qualities are not given.

CDR1 PRHDT and CDR2 FYEKMQ are derived from the germline V gene (reference sequence). The CDR3, from cysteine to phenylalanine, totals 16 residues. Just CDR3 DNA is preserved here, 48 bases in frame from base 1. The junction carries 15 bases between V and J, which are trimmed by 2 bases and 7 bases respectively. Sequenced material: peripheral blood. This receptor was taken from a man aged 25 to 40 with COVID-19, enrolled during active disease. The V and J segments used are TRBV13 and TRBJ1-6, with the D segment identity uncertain. The CDR3 here reads CASSLSSLAKNSPLHF. The nucleotide sequence is given as TGTGCCAGCAGCTTAAGTTCTTTGGCCAAAAATTCACCCCTCCACTTT.